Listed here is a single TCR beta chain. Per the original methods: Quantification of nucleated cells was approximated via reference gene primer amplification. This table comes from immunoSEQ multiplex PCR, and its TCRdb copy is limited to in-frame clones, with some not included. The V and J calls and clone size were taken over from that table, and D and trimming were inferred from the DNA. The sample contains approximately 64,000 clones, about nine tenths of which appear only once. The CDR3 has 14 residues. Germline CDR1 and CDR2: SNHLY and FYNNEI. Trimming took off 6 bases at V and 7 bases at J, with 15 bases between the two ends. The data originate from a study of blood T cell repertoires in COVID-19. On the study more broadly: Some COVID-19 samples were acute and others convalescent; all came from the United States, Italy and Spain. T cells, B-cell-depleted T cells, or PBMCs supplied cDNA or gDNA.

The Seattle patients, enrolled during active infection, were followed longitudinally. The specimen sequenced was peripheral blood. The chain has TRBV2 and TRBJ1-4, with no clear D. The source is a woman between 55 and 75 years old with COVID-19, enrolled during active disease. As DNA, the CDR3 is TGTGCCAGCAGGCGTTCTTCACTAGGTGAAAAACTGTTTTTT. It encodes CASRRSSLGEKLFF.